The entry below gives a single T cell receptor (beta chain) sequence along with its context. The sample comes from a study of shared clonotypes between healthy human individuals. Profiling relied on immunoSEQ multiplex PCR, and the TCRdb table lists in-frame clones only, not all of them. Of about 1 million clones in the sample, about 75% were seen once. CDR3 length: 13 amino acids. V lost 2 bases, J lost 7 bases, and 11 bases lay in between. Per germline, CDR1 MNHEY and CDR2 SVGAGI. This TCR was sampled from a man between 18 and 29 years old in good health. The rearrangement uses TRBV6-5 and TRBJ2-5; D may be TRBD2 (6 bases). The specimen sequenced was memory CD4+ T cells sorted from blood. The subset denotes: CD45RA-negative fraction. The CDR3 loop reads CASSYGGAGTQYF. The CDR3 region has the DNA TGTGCCAGCAGTTACGGCGGGGCCGGGACCCAGTACTTC.